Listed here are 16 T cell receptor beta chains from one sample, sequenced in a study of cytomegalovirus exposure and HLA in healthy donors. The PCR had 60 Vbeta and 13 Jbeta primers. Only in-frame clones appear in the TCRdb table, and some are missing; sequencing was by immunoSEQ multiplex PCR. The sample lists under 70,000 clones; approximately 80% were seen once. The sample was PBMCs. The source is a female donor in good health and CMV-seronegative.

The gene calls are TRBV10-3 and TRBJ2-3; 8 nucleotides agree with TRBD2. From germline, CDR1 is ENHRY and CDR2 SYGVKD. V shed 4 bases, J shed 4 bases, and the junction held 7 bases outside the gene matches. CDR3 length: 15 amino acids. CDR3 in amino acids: CAISATGGPSDTQYF. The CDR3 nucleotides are TGTGCCATCAGTGCCACGGGAGGGCCGTCAGATACGCAGTATTTT.

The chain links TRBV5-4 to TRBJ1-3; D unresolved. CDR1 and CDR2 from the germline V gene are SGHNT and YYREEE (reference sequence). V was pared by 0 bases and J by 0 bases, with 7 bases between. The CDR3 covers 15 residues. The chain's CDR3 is CASSLDGSSGNTIYF. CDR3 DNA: TGTGCCAGCAGCTTGGATGGGAGCTCTGGAAACACCATATATTTT.

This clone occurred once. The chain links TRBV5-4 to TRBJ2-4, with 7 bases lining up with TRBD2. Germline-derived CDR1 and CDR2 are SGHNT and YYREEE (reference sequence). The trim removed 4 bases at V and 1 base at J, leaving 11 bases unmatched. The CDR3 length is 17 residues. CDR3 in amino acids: CASSPSGGLGAKNIQYF. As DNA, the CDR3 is TGTGCCAGCAGCCCGTCGGGAGGCCTAGGGGCCAAAAACATTCAGTACTTC.

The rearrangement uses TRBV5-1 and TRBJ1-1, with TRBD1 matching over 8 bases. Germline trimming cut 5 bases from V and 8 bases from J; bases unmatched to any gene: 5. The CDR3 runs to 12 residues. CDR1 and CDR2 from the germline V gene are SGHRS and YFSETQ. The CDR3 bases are TGCGCCAGCAGATCCAGGGGGCAAGAAGCTTTCTTT. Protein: CASRSRGQEAFF.

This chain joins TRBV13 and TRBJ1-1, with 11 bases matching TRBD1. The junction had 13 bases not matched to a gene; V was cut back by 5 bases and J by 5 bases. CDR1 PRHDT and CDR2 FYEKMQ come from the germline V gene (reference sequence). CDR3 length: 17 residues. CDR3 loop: CASSARDRGNRRTEAFF. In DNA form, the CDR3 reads TGTGCCAGCAGCGCCCGGGACAGGGGGAATCGCCGGACTGAAGCTTTCTTT.

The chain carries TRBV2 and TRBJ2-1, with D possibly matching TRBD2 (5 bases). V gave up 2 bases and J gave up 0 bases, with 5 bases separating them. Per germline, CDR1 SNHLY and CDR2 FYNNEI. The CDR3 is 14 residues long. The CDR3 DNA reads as TGTGCCAGCAGTGAAAGCGGCTCCTACAATGAGCAGTTCTTC. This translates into CASSESGSYNEQFF.

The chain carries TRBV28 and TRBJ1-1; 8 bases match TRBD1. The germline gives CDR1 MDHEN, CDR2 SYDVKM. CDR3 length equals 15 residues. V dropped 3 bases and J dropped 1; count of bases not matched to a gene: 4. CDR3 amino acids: CASSFPGTGNTEAFF. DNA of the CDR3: TGTGCCAGCAGTTTCCCCGGGACAGGGAACACTGAAGCTTTCTTT.

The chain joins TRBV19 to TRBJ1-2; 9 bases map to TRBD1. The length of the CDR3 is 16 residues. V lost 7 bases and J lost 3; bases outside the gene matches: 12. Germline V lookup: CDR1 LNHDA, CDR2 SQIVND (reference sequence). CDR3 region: CASMGDRENGDYGYTF. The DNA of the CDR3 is TGTGCCAGTATGGGGGACAGGGAGAACGGGGACTATGGCTACACCTTC.

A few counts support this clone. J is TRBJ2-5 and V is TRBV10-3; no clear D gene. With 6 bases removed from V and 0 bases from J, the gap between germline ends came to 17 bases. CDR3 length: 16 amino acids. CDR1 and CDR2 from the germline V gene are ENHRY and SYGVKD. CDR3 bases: TGTGCCATCAGCCAGACTCAAGCGCAGTACCAAGAGACCCAGTACTTC. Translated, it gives CAISQTQAQYQETQYF.

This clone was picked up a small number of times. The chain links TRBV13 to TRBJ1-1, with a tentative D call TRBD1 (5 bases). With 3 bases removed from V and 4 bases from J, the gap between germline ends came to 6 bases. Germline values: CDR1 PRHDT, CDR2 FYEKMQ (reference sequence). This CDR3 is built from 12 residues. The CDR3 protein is CASSFRVTEAFF. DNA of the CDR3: TGTGCCAGCAGCTTCAGGGTCACTGAAGCTTTCTTT.

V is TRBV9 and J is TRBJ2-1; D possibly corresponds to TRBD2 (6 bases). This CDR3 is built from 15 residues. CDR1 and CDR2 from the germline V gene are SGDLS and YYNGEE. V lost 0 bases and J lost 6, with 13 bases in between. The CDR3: CASSVEGGRGNEQFF. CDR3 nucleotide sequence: TGTGCCAGCAGCGTAGAGGGTGGGCGGGGCAATGAGCAGTTCTTC.

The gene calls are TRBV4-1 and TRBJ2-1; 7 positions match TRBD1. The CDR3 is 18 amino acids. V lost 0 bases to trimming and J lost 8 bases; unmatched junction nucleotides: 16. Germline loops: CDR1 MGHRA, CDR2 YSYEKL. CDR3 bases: TGCGCCAGCAGCCAAGAGAAGGGGGCTAATTATGTCCCGGATGAGCAGTTCTTC. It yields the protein CASSQEKGANYVPDEQFF.

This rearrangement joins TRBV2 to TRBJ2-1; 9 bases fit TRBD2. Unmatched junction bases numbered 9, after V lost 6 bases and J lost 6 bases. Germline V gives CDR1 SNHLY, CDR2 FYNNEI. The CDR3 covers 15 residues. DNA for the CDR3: TGTGCCAGCAGCCCCCCCGGACTAGCGAGCAATGAGCAGTTCTTC. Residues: CASSPPGLASNEQFF.

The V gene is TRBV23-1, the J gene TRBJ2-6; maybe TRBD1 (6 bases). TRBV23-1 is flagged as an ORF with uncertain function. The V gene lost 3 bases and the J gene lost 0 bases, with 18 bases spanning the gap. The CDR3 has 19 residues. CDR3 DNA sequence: TGCGCCAGCAGTCAGCCCCCGACAGGTGTTTACTCTGGGGCCAACGTCCTGACTTTC. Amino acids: CASSQPPTGVYSGANVLTF.

CDR3 in amino acids: CASSLRGQGAREQYF. DNA of the CDR3: TGTGCCAGCAGCTTACGCGGACAGGGGGCGCGGGAGCAGTACTTC. The genes are TRBV7-9 and TRBJ2-7; 11 positions agree with TRBD1. V lost 2 bases, J lost 7 bases, and 7 bases stayed unmatched. CDR3 size: 15 residues. Germline CDR1 and CDR2: SEHNR and FQNEAQ (reference sequence). The whole variable domain, remainder taken from reference TRBV7-9 and TRBJ2-7, is DTGVSQNPRHKITKRGQNVTFRCDPISEHNRLYWYRQTLGQGPEFLTYFQNEAQLEKSRLLSDRFSAERPKGSFSTLEIQRTEQGDSAMYLCASSLRGQGAREQYFGPGTRLTVT.

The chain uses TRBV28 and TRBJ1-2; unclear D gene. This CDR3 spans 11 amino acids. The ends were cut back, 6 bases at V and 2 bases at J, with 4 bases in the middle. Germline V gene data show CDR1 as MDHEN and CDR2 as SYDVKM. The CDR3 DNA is TGTGCCAGCAGGCGGAACTATGGCTACACCTTC. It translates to CASRRNYGYTF.